This T cell receptor (beta chain) is drawn from a study of CD8 T cells in Susac syndrome. Study observations and caveats: The relatively small number of individuals in the TCR sequencing and HLA analysis was acknowledged by the study.

Concerning this clonotype itself: Its antigen is as yet unknown.

Random hexamers primed reverse transcription of about 0.45 to 1 ug RNA. Amplification of TCR beta CDR3 was carried out by immunoSEQ multiplex PCR, which covered 54 Vbeta and 13 Jbeta segments. TCRdb analysed the immunoSEQ multiplex PCR reads with MiXCR anew, one entry per CDR3 protein. The table shows 150,000 to 160,000 distinct CDR3 sequences, with about 95% occurring only once. This CDR3 comprises 16 residues. Germline-derived CDR1 and CDR2 are PRHDT and FYEKMQ (reference sequence). The V gene lost 0 bases and the J gene lost 0 bases, with 6 bases spanning the gap. Negative isolation was used for CD8+ and CD4+ T cells, and FACS enrichment was applied to TEMRA cells.

This TCR came from a human donor with multiple sclerosis. The V and J genes are TRBV13 and TRBJ2-6, with D hard to call. The sequencing sample was made of CD8+ T cells from PBMCs. The CDR3 loop is CASSLGAYSGANVLTF. The CDR3 bases are TGTGCCAGCAGCTTAGGGGCGTACTCTGGGGCCAACGTCCTGACTTTC. Using reference TRBV13 and TRBJ2-6 for the parts outside the CDR3, the full variable domain is AAGVIQSPRHLIKEKRETATLKCYPIPRHDTVYWYQQGPGQDPQFLISFYEKMQSDKGSIPDRFSAQQFSDYHSELNMSSLELGDSALYFCASSLGAYSGANVLTFGAGSRLTVL.